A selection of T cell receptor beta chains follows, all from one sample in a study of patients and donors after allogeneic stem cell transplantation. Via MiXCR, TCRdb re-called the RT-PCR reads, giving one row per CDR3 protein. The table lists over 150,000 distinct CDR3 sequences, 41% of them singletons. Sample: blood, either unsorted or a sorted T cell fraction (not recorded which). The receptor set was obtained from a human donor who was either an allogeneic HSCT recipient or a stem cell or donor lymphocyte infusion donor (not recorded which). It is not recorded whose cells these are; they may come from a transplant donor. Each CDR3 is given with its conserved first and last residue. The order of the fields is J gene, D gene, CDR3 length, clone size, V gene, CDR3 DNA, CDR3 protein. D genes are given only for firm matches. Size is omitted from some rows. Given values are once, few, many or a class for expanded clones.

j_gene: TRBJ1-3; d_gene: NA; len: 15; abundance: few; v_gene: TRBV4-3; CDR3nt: TGCGCCAGCAGCCAAGATCCAGGCGAAGGAAACACCATATATTTT; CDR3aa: CASSQDPGEGNTIYF
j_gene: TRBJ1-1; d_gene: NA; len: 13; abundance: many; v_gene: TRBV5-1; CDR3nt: TGCGCCAGCATTGCCCCAGGGAACACTGAAGCTTTCTTT; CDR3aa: CASIAPGNTEAFF
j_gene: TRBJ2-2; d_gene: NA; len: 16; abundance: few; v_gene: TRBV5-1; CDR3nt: TGCGCCAGCAGCGTACTAACAGGGTCTAACACCGGGGAGCTGTTTTTT; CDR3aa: CASSVLTGSNTGELFF
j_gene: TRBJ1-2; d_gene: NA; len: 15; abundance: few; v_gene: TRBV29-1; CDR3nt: TGCAGCGCTTCCCTTCAGGGGACTCCTAACTATGGCTACACCTTC; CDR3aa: CSASLQGTPNYGYTF
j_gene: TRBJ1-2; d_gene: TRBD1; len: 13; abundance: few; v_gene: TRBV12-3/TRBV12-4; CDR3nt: TGTGCCAGCAGTTTTGGACAGGGCATGGGCTACACCTTC; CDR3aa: CASSFGQGMGYTF
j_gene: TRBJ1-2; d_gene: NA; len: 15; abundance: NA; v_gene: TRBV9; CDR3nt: TGTGCCAGCAGCTCCCTTGAGGTGGGGGCCGAGGGCTACACCTTC; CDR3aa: CASSSLEVGAEGYTF
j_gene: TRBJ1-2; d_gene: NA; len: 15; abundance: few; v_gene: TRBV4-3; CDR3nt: TGCGCCAGCAGCCAAGGGCTCGCGGGTATCTATGGCTACACCTTC; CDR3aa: CASSQGLAGIYGYTF
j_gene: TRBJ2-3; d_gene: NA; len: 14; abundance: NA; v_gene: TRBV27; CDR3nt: TGTGCCAGCAGTTTTTTTGACTCCGGAGATACGCAGTATTTT; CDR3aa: CASSFFDSGDTQYF
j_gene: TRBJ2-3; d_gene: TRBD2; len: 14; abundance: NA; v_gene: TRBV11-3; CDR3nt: TGTGCCAGCAGCTTAGGGGGACTAGAAGATACGCAGTATTTT; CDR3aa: CASSLGGLEDTQYF
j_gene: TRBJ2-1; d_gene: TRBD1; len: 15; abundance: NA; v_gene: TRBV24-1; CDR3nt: TGTGCCACCAGTGATCCCGGGACAGGAGTGAATGAGCAGTTCTTC; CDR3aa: CATSDPGTGVNEQFF
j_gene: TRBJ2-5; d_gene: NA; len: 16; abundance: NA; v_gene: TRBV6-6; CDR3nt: TGTGCCAGCAGTTGCTCCCGGACCCCTAATGGCGAGACCCAGTACTTC; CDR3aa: CASSCSRTPNGETQYF
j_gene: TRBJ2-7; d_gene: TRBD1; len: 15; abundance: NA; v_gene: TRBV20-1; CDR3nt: TGCAGTGCTACCACTCTTTGGACAGGGTTCTACGAGCAGTACTTC; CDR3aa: CSATTLWTGFYEQYF
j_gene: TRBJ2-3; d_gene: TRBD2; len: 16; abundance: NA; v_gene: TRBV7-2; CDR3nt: TGTGCCAGTCGCGCGGGGAGCGGGAGAATCGCAGATACGCAGTATTTT; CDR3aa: CASRAGSGRIADTQYF
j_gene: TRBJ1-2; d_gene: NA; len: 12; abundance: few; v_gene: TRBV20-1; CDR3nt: TGCAGTGCTAGGATGGGACCAGGCGGCTACACCTTC; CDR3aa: CSARMGPGGYTF
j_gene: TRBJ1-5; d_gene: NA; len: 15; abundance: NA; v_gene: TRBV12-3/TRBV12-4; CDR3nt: TGTGCCAGCAGTTTAGACAGCCTGGGCAATCAGCCCCAGCATTTT; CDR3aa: CASSLDSLGNQPQHF
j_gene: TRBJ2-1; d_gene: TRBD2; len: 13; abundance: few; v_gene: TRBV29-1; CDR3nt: TGCAGCGTGGGGACTAGCGGGAGGCATGAGCAGTTCTTC; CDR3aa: CSVGTSGRHEQFF
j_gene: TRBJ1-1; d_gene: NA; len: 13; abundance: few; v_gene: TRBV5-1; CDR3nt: TGCGCCAGCAGAGAATTTACTAACACTGAAGCTTTCTTT; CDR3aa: CASREFTNTEAFF
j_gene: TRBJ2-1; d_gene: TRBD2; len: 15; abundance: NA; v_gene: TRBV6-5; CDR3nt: TGTGCCAGCAGTTCGGGCGGGAGCGGGAGAAATGAGCAGTTCTTC; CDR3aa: CASSSGGSGRNEQFF
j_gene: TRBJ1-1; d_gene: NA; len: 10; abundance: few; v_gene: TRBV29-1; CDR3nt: TGCAGCGTTGAGTTGGTAGAAGCTTTCTTT; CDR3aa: CSVELVEAFF
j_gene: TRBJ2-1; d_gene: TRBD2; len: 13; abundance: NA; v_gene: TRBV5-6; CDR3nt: TGTGCCAGCATTCGCGGGAGGATCAATGAGCAGTTCTTC; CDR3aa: CASIRGRINEQFF
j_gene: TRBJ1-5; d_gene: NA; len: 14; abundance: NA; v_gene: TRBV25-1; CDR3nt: TGTGCCAGCAGTGGGCTAGATAGCAATCAGCCCCAGCATTTT; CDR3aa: CASSGLDSNQPQHF
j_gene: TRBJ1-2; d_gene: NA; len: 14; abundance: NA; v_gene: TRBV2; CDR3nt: TGTGCCAGCAGTGAAAATCGGGGGGCAGATGGCTACACCTTC; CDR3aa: CASSENRGADGYTF
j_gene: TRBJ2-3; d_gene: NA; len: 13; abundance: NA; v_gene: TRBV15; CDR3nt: TGTGCCACCAGCAGACCACCCACAGATACGCAGTATTTT; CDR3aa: CATSRPPTDTQYF
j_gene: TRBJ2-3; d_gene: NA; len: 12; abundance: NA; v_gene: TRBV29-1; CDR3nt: TGCAGCGTTGAAGATTTTGGAGATACGCAGTATTTT; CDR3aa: CSVEDFGDTQYF
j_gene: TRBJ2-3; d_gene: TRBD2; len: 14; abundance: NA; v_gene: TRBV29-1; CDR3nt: TGCAGCGTTTGGGCTAGCGGGAATGTAGATACGCAGTATTTT; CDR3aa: CSVWASGNVDTQYF
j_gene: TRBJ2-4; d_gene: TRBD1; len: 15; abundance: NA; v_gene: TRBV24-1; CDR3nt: TGTGCCACCAGTGACCCCTTAGACAGGGAAAACATTCAGTACTTC; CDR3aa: CATSDPLDRENIQYF
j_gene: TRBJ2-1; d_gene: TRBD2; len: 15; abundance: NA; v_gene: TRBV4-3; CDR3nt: TGCGCCAGCAGCCAACCCCTAGCGGGAGTACATGAGCAGTTCTTC; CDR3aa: CASSQPLAGVHEQFF
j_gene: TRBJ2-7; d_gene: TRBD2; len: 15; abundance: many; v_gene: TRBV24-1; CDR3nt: TGTGCCACCAGTGATTTTTTAGCGGGAAAGTACGAGCAGTACTTC; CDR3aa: CATSDFLAGKYEQYF
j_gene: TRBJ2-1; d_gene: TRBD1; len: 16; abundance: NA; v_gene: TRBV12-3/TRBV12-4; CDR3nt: TGTGCCAGCAGCCGAAACAGGGGACATTCCTACAATGAGCAGTTCTTC; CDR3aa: CASSRNRGHSYNEQFF
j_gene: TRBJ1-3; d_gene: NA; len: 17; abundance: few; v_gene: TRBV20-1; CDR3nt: TGCAGTGCTAGCATCATAGGTGGGGGACTCTCTGGAAACACCATATATTTT; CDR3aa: CSASIIGGGLSGNTIYF
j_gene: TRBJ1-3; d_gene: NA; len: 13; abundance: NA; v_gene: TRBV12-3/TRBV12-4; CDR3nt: TGTGCCAGCAACCAGAGGTCTGGAAACACCATATATTTT; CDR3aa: CASNQRSGNTIYF
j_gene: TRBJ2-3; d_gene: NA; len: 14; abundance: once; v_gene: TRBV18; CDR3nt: TGTGCCAGCTCACCCGCTAGCGGCACAGATACGCAGTATTTT; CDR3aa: CASSPASGTDTQYF
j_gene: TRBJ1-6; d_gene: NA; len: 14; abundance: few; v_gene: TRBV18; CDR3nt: TGTGCCAGCTCAAAAGGGACGGATAATTCACCCCTCCACTTT; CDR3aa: CASSKGTDNSPLHF
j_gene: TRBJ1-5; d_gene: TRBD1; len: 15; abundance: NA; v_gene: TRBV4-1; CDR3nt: TGCGCCAGCAGCTTTGTCCGGGACAGTAATCAGCCCCAGCATTTT; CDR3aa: CASSFVRDSNQPQHF
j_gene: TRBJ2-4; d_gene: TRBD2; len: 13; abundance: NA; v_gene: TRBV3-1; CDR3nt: TGTGCCAGCAGCCAAGAATACGGACTAGGGAGGTGCTTC; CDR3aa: CASSQEYGLGRCF
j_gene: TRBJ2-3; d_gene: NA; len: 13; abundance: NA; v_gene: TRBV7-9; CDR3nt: TGTGCCAGCAGCATCCTACAGGGAGATACGCAGTATTTT; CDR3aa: CASSILQGDTQYF
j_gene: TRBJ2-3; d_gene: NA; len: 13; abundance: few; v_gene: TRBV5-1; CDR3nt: TGCGCCAGCAGCTTGTTCAGCACAGATACGCAGTATTTT; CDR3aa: CASSLFSTDTQYF
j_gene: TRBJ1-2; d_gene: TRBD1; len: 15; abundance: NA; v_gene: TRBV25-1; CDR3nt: TGTGCCAGCAGTGATCGGCAGGGGGGCGCCTATGGCTACACCTTC; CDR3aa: CASSDRQGGAYGYTF
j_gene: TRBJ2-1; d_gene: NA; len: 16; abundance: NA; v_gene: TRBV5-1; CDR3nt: TGCGCCAGCAGCCCGCCGAGGGAGGCCCCCTACAATGAGCAGTTCTTC; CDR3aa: CASSPPREAPYNEQFF
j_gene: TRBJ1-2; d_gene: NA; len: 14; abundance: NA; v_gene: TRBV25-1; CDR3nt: TGTGCCAGCAGCGTAGACAGTACTAACTATGGCTACACCTTC; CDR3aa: CASSVDSTNYGYTF
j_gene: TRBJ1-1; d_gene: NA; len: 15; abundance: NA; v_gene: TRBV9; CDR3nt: TGTGCCAGCAGCGTAGGACCGGGGGGCGCCACTGAAGCTTTCTTT; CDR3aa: CASSVGPGGATEAFF